Following are 8 T cell receptor beta chains from one sample sequenced in a study of T cells after posttransplantation cyclophosphamide. Using immunoSEQ multiplex PCR, the repertoire was profiled, and TCRdb retains in-frame clones only, with some absent. The data hold 11,000 or so clones, with approximately 95% observed a single time. Sample: naive CD8+ T cells sorted from PBMCs. These TCRs come from a man aged 30 to 39 in good health and a related stem cell transplant donor.

The V and J genes are TRBV5-6 and TRBJ2-5; D gene unclear. V gave up 0 bases and J gave up 3 bases, with 9 bases separating them. The CDR3 runs to 14 residues. CDR1 SGHDT and CDR2 YYEEEE come from the germline V gene. CDR3 bases: TGTGCCAGCAGCTTGGATGTCCGAGAAGAGACCCAGTACTTC. Its protein product is CASSLDVREETQYF. The entire variable domain, with the rest obtained from reference TRBV5-6 and TRBJ2-5, is as follows: DAGVTQSPTHLIKTRGQQVTLRCSPKSGHDTVSWYQQALGQGPQFIFQYYEEEERQRGNFPDRFSGHQFPNYSSELNVNALLLGDSALYLCASSLDVREETQYFGPGTRLLVL.

The gene calls are TRBV27 and TRBJ2-2; TRBD2 is a possible D gene (6 bases). V lost 3 bases to trimming and J lost 2 bases, with 10 bases between them. The length of the CDR3 is 15 residues. Germline CDR1 MNHEY, CDR2 SMNVEV (reference sequence). This CDR3 is CASSFSGFNTGELFF. In DNA, the CDR3 is TGTGCCAGCAGTTTTAGCGGTTTCAACACCGGGGAGCTGTTTTTT.

The chain combines TRBV27 with TRBJ2-5, with D perhaps matching TRBD1 (5 bases). V dropped 2 bases and J dropped 5 bases, with 15 bases sitting between them. CDR3 length: 15 amino acids. Germline CDR1 is MNHEY and CDR2 is SMNVEV (reference sequence). CDR3 nucleotide sequence: TGTGCCAGCAGTTTAGTAAGGGGCCAGCTTGAGACCCAGTACTTC. Its protein product is CASSLVRGQLETQYF.

J is TRBJ2-3 and V is TRBV4-3, with 9 bases matching TRBD2. The CDR3 covers 17 residues. The junction had 6 bases not matched to a gene; V was cut back by 0 bases and J by 2 bases. The germline gives CDR1 LGHNA, CDR2 YSLEER. CDR3 DNA: TGCGCCAGCAGCCAAGATCATAGCGGGGGCCCCACAGATACGCAGTATTTT. Translated: CASSQDHSGGPTDTQYF.

As concerns this clone: At one end, the junction sequence differs from germline, possibly due to a read error. Other DNA sequences in this sample translate to the same CDR3. V usage is TRBV28 and J usage is TRBJ1-6; maybe TRBD1 (6 bases). Germline CDR1 and CDR2: MDHEN and SYDVKM. The CDR3 is 17 residues long. The CDR3 sequence: CASSRRGGASYNSPLHF. The CDR3 coding sequence is TGTGCCAGCAGCAGGAGGGGGGGTGCGTCCTATAATTCCCCCCTCCACTTT.

The rearrangement uses TRBV5-4 and TRBJ2-7; 9 bases are a match to TRBD2. CDR1 and CDR2 from the germline V gene are SGHNT and YYREEE (reference sequence). The CDR3 sequence is 15 residues long. The J segment lost 4 bases and the V segment lost 0 bases, leaving 5 bases of the junction unmatched. CDR3 region: CASSLGPSGVYEQYF. The CDR3 bases are TGTGCCAGCAGCTTGGGGCCTAGCGGGGTGTACGAGCAGTACTTC.

The chain is built from TRBV2 and TRBJ2-5; 12 positions agree with TRBD2. V gave up 6 bases and J gave up 4 bases; unmatched junction bases: 9. CDR3 length equals 16 residues. Germline loops: CDR1 SNHLY, CDR2 FYNNEI. CDR3 residues: CASSEPPGLAGETQYF. In DNA form, the CDR3 reads TGTGCCAGCAGCGAGCCTCCGGGACTAGCGGGAGAGACCCAGTACTTC.

In nucleotides, the CDR3 is TGTGCCAGCAGCGATCAGGGGGCGAAGCGGGGGGGCTCCTACAATGAGCAGTTCTTC. It encodes CASSDQGAKRGGSYNEQFF. The chain uses TRBV7-9 and TRBJ2-1, with 10 bases aligning to TRBD2. The CDR3 totals 19 residues. CDR1 and CDR2 from the germline V gene are SEHNR and FQNEAQ (reference sequence). V gave up 5 bases and J gave up 0 bases; unmatched junction bases: 13.